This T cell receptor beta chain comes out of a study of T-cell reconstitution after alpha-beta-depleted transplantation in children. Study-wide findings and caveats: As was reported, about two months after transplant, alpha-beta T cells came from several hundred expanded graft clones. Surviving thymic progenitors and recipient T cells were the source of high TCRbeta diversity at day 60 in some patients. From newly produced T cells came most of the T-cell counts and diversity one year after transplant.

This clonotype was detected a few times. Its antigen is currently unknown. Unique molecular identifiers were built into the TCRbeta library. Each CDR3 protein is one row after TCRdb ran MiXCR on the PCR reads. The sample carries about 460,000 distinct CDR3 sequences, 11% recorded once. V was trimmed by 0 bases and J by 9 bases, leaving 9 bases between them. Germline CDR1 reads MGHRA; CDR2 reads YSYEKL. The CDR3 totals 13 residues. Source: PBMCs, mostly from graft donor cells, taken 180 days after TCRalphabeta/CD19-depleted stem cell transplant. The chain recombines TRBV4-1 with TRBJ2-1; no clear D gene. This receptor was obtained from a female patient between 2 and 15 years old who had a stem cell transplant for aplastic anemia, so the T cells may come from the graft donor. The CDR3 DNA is TGCGCCAGCAGCCAAGACCTCGGGTTTGAGCAGTTCTTC. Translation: CASSQDLGFEQFF.